Here is one TCR beta chain with its context. The specificity of this receptor is unknown. No per-base quality is available; no much larger clone lies one base away. The CDR3 numbers 11 residues from cysteine through phenylalanine. Only CDR3 DNA is held: 33 bases, read in frame from base 1. From a lookup of the germline V gene (reference sequence), CDR1 and CDR2 are LGHDT and YNNKEL. V loses 6 bases of germline sequence and J loses 5 bases, and the interval between the two ends is 7 bases. TCRbeta CDR3 regions were amplified from genomic DNA by means of the immunoSEQ Assay, a bias-controlled multiplex PCR. The authors' analysis ran thus. Nucleated cell counts per sample were estimated from amplification of reference gene primers within the assay. Sequence reads were collapsed and filtered to measure the absolute abundance of every unique TCRbeta CDR3 rearrangement. For each sample, productive Simpson clonality was calculated by taking the square root of Simpson's diversity index across productive rearrangements. TCRdb provides this immuneACCESS table in a form limited to in-frame rearrangements. Some clones are lacking; in checked studies, under half of them reflect an unresolved V gene, and why the rest are absent is not known. The V and J calls and clone size were taken over from that table, and D and trimming were inferred from the DNA. The sample data list fewer than 450,000 clones, and about 88% of these were observed just once. Of the sample, 6% to 8% falls within the top ten clones.

This record belongs to a study of blood T cell repertoires in COVID-19 (dated by TCRdb to about 2020). Notes on the research overall: The collaborator samples originated in the United States, Italy and Spain and spanned the acute and convalescent phases of COVID-19. The prospective study material was composed of cDNA or gDNA derived from T cells, B-cell-depleted T cells, or PBMCs. Samples came from the ongoing ImmuneRACE study (first 160 participants) plus 1,254 subjects from 6 global collaborators. The sample metadata nearly always contained a de-identified subject ID, COVID-19 status, age in years and sex. Where HLA class I and class II types were available, the types were taken from metadata supplied by the sample provider, not from assay-based typing. The repertoires were released in a freely available public database meant as a resource for research on the immune response to SARS-CoV-2. The dataset comprised deeply sampled blood TCRbeta repertoires from subjects exposed to, actively infected with, or recovered from COVID-19. The paper's findings and limits, for the study overall: The quantity of clinical and demographic metadata differed by source and by participant and was supplied without curation.

In Seattle, one collaborating source enrolled patients while the infection was active and tracked those patients longitudinally over the course of disease. Whole blood was collected in K2EDTA tubes by collaborating institutions according to the institutions' own protocols. For TCRbeta analysis, collaborators shipped samples in one of three forms: frozen whole blood, isolated PBMCs, or DNA extracted from either of those sample types. The origin of this receptor is a woman in her sixties or seventies with COVID-19, enrolled during active disease. Here the chain combines TRBV3-1 (or the pseudogene TRBV3-2) and TRBJ1-1; TRBD1 is a possible D gene, resting on 5 matching bases. The material sequenced was peripheral blood. The nucleotide sequence is given as TGTGCCAGCAGGGGGCGGACTGAAGCTTTCTTT. Its product reads: CASRGRTEAFF.